This is a list of T cell receptor beta chains from one sample in a study of spatial heterogeneity in lung cancer. MiXCR, applied by TCRdb to the 5' RACE reads, yields one record per CDR3 protein. The data contain around 19,000 distinct CDR3 sequences, about 20% of them singletons. The sequenced sample was PBMCs, obtained at surgery. These receptors were obtained from a female donor with early-stage non-small cell lung cancer. Both conserved end residues are part of each CDR3. D genes are given only for firm matches. Size tells how often a clone was seen (once, few, many) or the class of an expanded clone, and some rows leave it out.

J: TRBJ1-1; size: few; V: TRBV7-3; D: .; CDR3: CASSFTAGPNTEAFF; DNA: TGTGCCAGCAGCTTTACGGCGGGACCAAACACTGAAGCTTTCTTT
J: TRBJ2-1; size: .; V: TRBV4-2; D: TRBD2; CDR3: CASSPPLTRGVEDEQFF; DNA: TGTGCCAGCAGCCCACCTTTAACGCGGGGGGTTGAAGATGAGCAGTTCTTC
J: TRBJ1-6; size: many; V: TRBV7-3; D: .; CDR3: CASSLKGSYNSPLHF; DNA: TGTGCCAGCAGCTTAAAGGGCTCCTATAATTCACCCCTCCACTTT
J: TRBJ2-1; size: .; V: TRBV28; D: .; CDR3: CASSLSVRSYNEQFF; DNA: TGTGCCAGCAGCCTTTCTGTCCGCTCCTACAATGAGCAGTTCTTC
J: TRBJ1-5; size: many; V: TRBV30; D: TRBD1; CDR3: CAWSVGTDSNQPQHF; DNA: TGTGCCTGGAGTGTAGGGACAGATAGCAATCAGCCCCAGCATTTT
J: TRBJ2-2; size: .; V: TRBV28; D: .; CDR3: CASSPPATGELFF; DNA: TGTGCCAGCAGCCCTCCGGCCACCGGGGAGCTGTTTTTT
J: TRBJ2-1; size: many; V: TRBV14; D: TRBD2; CDR3: CASSQAGLAVYNEQFF; DNA: TGTGCCAGCAGCCAGGCCGGACTAGCGGTCTACAATGAGCAGTTCTTC
J: TRBJ2-5; size: .; V: TRBV7-9; D: .; CDR3: CASSLDQNKETQYF; DNA: TGTGCCAGCAGCTTAGATCAGAACAAAGAGACCCAGTACTTC
J: TRBJ1-1; size: many; V: TRBV12-3/TRBV12-4; D: .; CDR3: CASSFSNSNTEAFF; DNA: TGTGCCAGCAGTTTCTCGAACTCTAACACTGAAGCTTTCTTT
J: TRBJ2-1; size: medium-sized; V: TRBV30; D: TRBD2; CDR3: CAWSKPGLAGLDEQFF; DNA: TGTGCCTGGAGTAAACCGGGACTAGCGGGACTCGATGAGCAGTTCTTC
J: TRBJ2-7; size: .; V: TRBV29-1; D: .; CDR3: CSVVGGAFSYEQYF; DNA: TGCAGCGTTGTTGGGGGGGCGTTTTCCTACGAGCAGTACTTC
J: TRBJ1-5; size: .; V: TRBV18; D: .; CDR3: CASSPSGGNQPQHF; DNA: TGTGCCAGCTCACCAAGTGGCGGCAATCAGCCCCAGCATTTT
J: TRBJ1-3; size: many; V: TRBV29-1; D: TRBD1; CDR3: CSVDETHRGRGNTIYF; DNA: TGCAGCGTTGATGAGACCCACAGGGGACGAGGAAACACCATATATTTT
J: TRBJ1-6; size: .; V: TRBV2; D: .; CDR3: CASSDLDNSPLHF; DNA: TGTGCCAGCAGTGACCTCGATAATTCACCCCTCCACTTT
J: TRBJ2-2; size: few; V: TRBV7-8; D: .; CDR3: CASSREVGELFF; DNA: TGTGCCAGCAGTAGGGAGGTCGGGGAGCTGTTTTTT
J: TRBJ2-1; size: .; V: TRBV21-1; D: .; CDR3: CASYPRRDQRRQFF; DNA: TGTGCCAGTTACCCGAGACGGGACCAGAGGAGGCAGTTCTTC
J: TRBJ2-3; size: medium-sized; V: TRBV20-1; D: TRBD2; CDR3: CSAPGLAGGGDTQYF; DNA: TGCAGTGCTCCCGGACTAGCGGGGGGGGGAGATACGCAGTATTTT
J: TRBJ1-5; size: medium-sized; V: TRBV3-1; D: .; CDR3: CASSQGNRAGQPQHF; DNA: TGTGCCAGCAGCCAGGGGAACAGGGCCGGTCAGCCCCAGCATTTT
J: TRBJ1-2; size: .; V: TRBV5-6; D: .; CDR3: CASSLNRRNYGYTF; DNA: TGTGCCAGCAGCTTGAACAGGCGGAACTATGGCTACACCTTC
J: TRBJ2-1; size: many; V: TRBV5-8; D: .; CDR3: CASSLVGPNEQFF; DNA: TGTGCCAGCAGCTTGGTGGGACCTAATGAGCAGTTCTTC
J: TRBJ2-1; size: many; V: TRBV20-1; D: .; CDR3: CSAGGGSLYNEQFF; DNA: TGCAGTGCTGGAGGCGGCAGTCTCTACAATGAGCAGTTCTTC
J: TRBJ2-3; size: .; V: TRBV9; D: .; CDR3: CASGDAGEGTDTQYF; DNA: TGTGCCAGCGGGGACGCCGGGGAAGGGACAGATACGCAGTATTTT
J: TRBJ1-1; size: medium-sized; V: TRBV9; D: TRBD1; CDR3: CASSVGTGSTEAFF; DNA: TGTGCCAGCAGCGTCGGGACAGGGTCGACTGAAGCTTTCTTT
J: TRBJ2-1; size: many; V: TRBV10-2; D: TRBD2; CDR3: CASSGPGGRIYNEQFF; DNA: TGCGCCAGCAGTGGCCCGGGCGGGAGAATCTACAATGAGCAGTTCTTC
J: TRBJ1-5; size: .; V: TRBV24-1; D: .; CDR3: CATSPEHLNQPQHF; DNA: TGTGCCACCAGTCCGGAACACCTAAATCAGCCCCAGCATTTT
J: TRBJ1-6; size: .; V: TRBV20-1; D: .; CDR3: CSARNTTNSPLHF; DNA: TGCAGTGCTAGGAACACAACCAATTCACCCCTCCACTTT
J: TRBJ2-2; size: .; V: TRBV19; D: TRBD2; CDR3: CASSRLAGAGELFF; DNA: TGTGCCAGTAGCAGACTAGCGGGGGCCGGGGAGCTGTTTTTT
J: TRBJ1-2; size: many; V: TRBV5-1; D: .; CDR3: CASSSGTVNPNYGYTF; DNA: TGCGCCAGCAGCTCCGGGACGGTAAACCCTAACTATGGCTACACCTTC
J: TRBJ2-7; size: .; V: TRBV20-1; D: TRBD1; CDR3: CSAWTGTGTYEQYF; DNA: TGCAGTGCTTGGACAGGGACGGGAACCTACGAGCAGTACTTC
J: TRBJ1-5; size: medium-sized; V: TRBV7-2; D: .; CDR3: CASSLRGPNQPQHF; DNA: TGTGCCAGCAGTCTTAGGGGCCCCAATCAGCCCCAGCATTTT
J: TRBJ1-2; size: .; V: TRBV7-8; D: .; CDR3: CASSLREGYGYTF; DNA: TGTGCCAGCAGCTTAAGGGAAGGCTATGGCTACACCTTC
J: TRBJ1-1; size: many; V: TRBV6-5; D: .; CDR3: CASSYSRQTNTEAFF; DNA: TGTGCCAGCAGTTACTCGAGACAGACGAACACTGAAGCTTTCTTT
J: TRBJ1-3; size: many; V: TRBV27; D: .; CDR3: CASSGVPTGVGGNTIYF; DNA: TGTGCCAGCAGTGGGGTTCCGACGGGGGTAGGGGGAAACACCATATATTTT
J: TRBJ2-3; size: many; V: TRBV7-9; D: .; CDR3: CASSLTTRTDTQYF; DNA: TGTGCCAGCAGCTTAACCACGCGCACAGATACGCAGTATTTT
J: TRBJ2-1; size: .; V: TRBV10-3; D: TRBD2; CDR3: CATATGTSGTSEQFF; DNA: TGTGCCACGGCCACCGGGACTAGCGGGACGAGTGAGCAGTTCTTC
J: TRBJ1-4; size: .; V: TRBV15; D: .; CDR3: CATSLQGSNEKLFF; DNA: TGTGCCACCAGCCTGCAGGGGTCTAATGAAAAACTGTTTTTT
J: TRBJ1-5; size: few; V: TRBV9; D: TRBD1; CDR3: CASSAGTGGGQPQHF; DNA: TGTGCCAGCAGCGCCGGGACAGGCGGTGGTCAGCCCCAGCATTTT
J: TRBJ2-7; size: .; V: TRBV29-1; D: .; CDR3: CSVTIAGPTYEQYF; DNA: TGCAGCGTAACAATCGCCGGGCCTACCTACGAGCAGTACTTC
J: TRBJ1-2; size: many; V: TRBV15; D: TRBD1; CDR3: CATSRDWGKGTGREGGYTF; DNA: TGTGCCACCAGCAGAGATTGGGGAAAAGGGACAGGGAGAGAGGGTGGCTACACCTTC
J: TRBJ2-1; size: many; V: TRBV7-3; D: TRBD2; CDR3: CASSPLAGIRNEQFF; DNA: TGTGCCAGCAGCCCCCTAGCGGGAATTCGAAATGAGCAGTTCTTC